Reported below is one T cell receptor (beta chain). This CDR3 is built from 13 residues. From germline, CDR1 is MNHEY and CDR2 SVGEGT. V lost 5 bases and J lost 7, with 11 bases in between. TCRdb processed the RT-PCR reads anew with MiXCR; each CDR3 protein has one entry. The table includes about 680,000 distinct CDR3 sequences, 13% to 15% detected once. The sample was memory CD4+ T cells from blood. The genes are TRBV6-2 or TRBV6-3 and TRBJ2-2; no definite D call. This TCR came from a female donor in good health, serving as a healthy control. CDR3 amino acids: CASSIGLDGELFF. CDR3 DNA sequence: TGTGCCAGCAGTATAGGGTTAGACGGGGAGCTGTTTTTT.